One and the same sample provided the 4 T cell receptor beta chains below, sequenced in a study of blood T cell repertoires in COVID-19. Sequencing was performed with immunoSEQ multiplex PCR; in TCRdb, only in-frame clones are kept and a portion is missing. The table shows 94,000 or so clones, with 70% to 85% occurring only once. Specimen: peripheral blood. All receptors derive from a man between 60 and 75 years old with acute or convalescent COVID-19.

The chain joins TRBV11-3 to TRBJ2-1; 9 nucleotides agree with TRBD2. V shed 5 bases and J 7 bases; nucleotides not matched to a gene: 9. The CDR3 is 15 residues long. From germline, CDR1 is SGHNT and CDR2 YENEEA. The CDR3 sequence: CASSGGGAGRNEQFF. The DNA for the CDR3 is TGTGCCAGCAGCGGCGGGGGGGCCGGTCGGAATGAGCAGTTCTTC.

The chain carries TRBV5-4 and TRBJ2-5, with 9 bases aligning to TRBD1. CDR1 is SGHNT and CDR2 is YYREEE in the germline V gene (reference sequence). Trimming at V came to 4 bases and at J to 5 bases, leaving 6 bases not matched to a gene. This CDR3 comprises 14 residues. CDR3: CASSQQGAGETQYF. The CDR3 DNA reads TGTGCCAGCAGCCAACAGGGGGCCGGGGAGACCCAGTACTTC.

This sequence joins TRBV4-1 and TRBJ1-4; D might be TRBD1 (5 bases). The germline CDR1 and CDR2 sequences are MGHRA and YSYEKL. V lost 1 base and J 6 bases, leaving 15 bases between the germline ends. CDR3 length equals 16 residues. The CDR3 is CASSQVAGRGDEKLFF. The CDR3 nucleotides read TGCGCCAGCAGCCAAGTAGCCGGGAGAGGGGATGAAAAACTGTTTTTT.

J is TRBJ2-3 and V is TRBV9; D is uncertain. Germline CDR1 is SGDLS and CDR2 is YYNGEE. The CDR3 totals 14 residues. Trimming took 3 bases from V and 0 from J, leaving 8 bases between them. The CDR3 DNA is TGTGCCAGCAGCGGAAGAACTAGCACAGATACGCAGTATTTT. Translating gives CASSGRTSTDTQYF.